The present entry profiles one T cell receptor (beta chain) with its context. V was pared by 6 bases and J by 7 bases, with 10 bases between. The CDR3 spans 13 residues. The data were obtained in a study of blood T cell repertoires in COVID-19. About the research overall: Samples came from the United States, Italy and Spain, spanning acute and convalescent COVID-19. PBMCs, B-cell-depleted T cells, or T cells were the source of the cDNA or gDNA that made up the material.

In the study's own analysis: It was from reference gene primer amplification that nucleated cell counts were estimated. The data were produced by immunoSEQ multiplex PCR, yet TCRdb's version contains in-frame clones alone and is incomplete. V, J and clone size derive from that table, while D and trimming were established from the DNA sequence. The sample yields roughly 190,000 clones, roughly 76% seen once. This rearrangement joins TRBV12-3 or TRBV12-4 to TRBJ1-6; D is undetermined. The sequencing input was peripheral blood. The clonotype was recovered from a woman aged 45-59 years with active or convalescent COVID-19. Here the CDR3 reads CASRRTGNSPLHF. CDR3 bases: TGTGCCAGCAGGCGGACGGGAAATTCACCCCTCCACTTT.